The rows below give T cell receptor beta chains drawn from one sample of a study of graft-versus-host responses after intestinal transplantation. Clones were sequenced by immunoSEQ multiplex PCR, and TCRdb holds only the in-frame ones, with some missing. Of around 71,000 clones detected, roughly 90% appear once; the ten largest clones hold 6.7%. Sequences were derived from bone marrow, sampled less than 750 days after intestinal transplantation. These receptors were taken from a human patient who received an intestinal transplant, so some T cells may come from the graft donor. Both conserved end residues are part of each CDR3. Each record gives: D gene, V gene, J gene, clone size, CDR3 protein, CDR3 DNA. D genes are given only for firm matches. Clone size appears in some rows only: once, few, many, or a class for an expanded clone.

>-|TRBV18|TRBJ2-7|-
CASSPLGGTQAYEQYF
TGTGCCAGCTCACCACTTGGGGGGACACAAGCCTACGAGCAGTACTTC
>TRBD1|TRBV29-1|TRBJ2-3|-
CSTRTGETDTQYF
TGCAGCACCAGGACAGGGGAAACAGATACGCAGTATTTT
>-|TRBV7-9|TRBJ1-1|-
CASSYRDGNTEAFF
TGTGCCAGCAGCTACCGGGACGGTAACACTGAAGCTTTCTTT
>-|TRBV4-2|TRBJ2-1|-
CASSQSGTLNEQFF
TGTGCCAGCAGCCAATCCGGGACTCTCAATGAGCAGTTCTTC
>-|TRBV28|TRBJ2-4|-
CATSGSEVAKNIQYF
TGTGCCACCTCGGGGTCGGAGGTAGCCAAAAACATTCAGTACTTC
>-|TRBV7-2|TRBJ2-2|few
CASRDGNTGELFF
TGTGCCAGCAGAGACGGGAACACCGGGGAGCTGTTTTTT
>-|TRBV11-2|TRBJ1-6|-
CASSLGSPSWPLHF
TGTGCCAGCAGCTTAGGGTCCCCTTCTTGGCCCCTCCACTTT
>TRBD1|TRBV15|TRBJ1-4|-
CATSRDRSGGIGNEKLFF
TGTGCCACCAGCAGAGATCGTTCAGGGGGCATCGGTAATGAAAAACTGTTTTTT
>TRBD1|TRBV6-5|TRBJ1-5|-
CASRPGTGTTGPQHF
TGTGCCAGCAGGCCCGGGACAGGAACGACGGGGCCCCAGCATTTT
>-|TRBV21-1|TRBJ1-5|-
CASSKSVGQTIKKKNQPQHF
TGTGCCAGCAGCAAAAGCGTTGGACAGACGATAAAGAAAAAGAATCAGCCCCAGCATTTT
>-|TRBV10-3|TRBJ2-7|-
CAIGGGFSAYEQYF
TGTGCCATCGGGGGAGGTTTTTCCGCCTACGAGCAGTACTTC
>-|TRBV6-5|TRBJ2-5|-
CASSYSGDEGETQYF
TGTGCCAGCAGTTACTCCGGGGATGAGGGAGAGACCCAGTACTTC
>-|TRBV10-3|TRBJ1-2|-
CAISPQGGGYGYTF
TGTGCCATCAGTCCACAAGGAGGGGGGTATGGCTACACCTTC
>-|TRBV28|TRBJ2-1|-
CATGGLNYNEQFF
TGTGCCACCGGCGGACTGAACTACAATGAGCAGTTCTTC
>TRBD1|TRBV10-3|TRBJ1-1|once
CAIRPNAGQGRGLNTEAFF
TGTGCCATCAGGCCCAATGCGGGGCAGGGGAGGGGGCTGAACACTGAAGCTTTCTTT
>-|TRBV9|TRBJ2-7|-
CASSVATDSYEQYF
TGTGCCAGCAGCGTAGCCACGGACTCCTACGAGCAGTACTTC
>-|TRBV18|TRBJ2-7|-
CASSPPEGGLSYEQYF
TGTGCCAGCTCACCACCGGAGGGGGGCCTTTCCTACGAGCAGTACTTC
>-|TRBV4-1|TRBJ2-1|-
CASSQENEQFF
TGTGCCAGCAGCCAAGAGAATGAGCAGTTCTTC
>-|TRBV27|TRBJ2-7|-
CASSFYGTPYEQYF
TGTGCCAGCAGTTTTTACGGGACTCCCTACGAGCAGTACTTC
>-|TRBV5-1|TRBJ2-3|-
CASSLAQRSGTDTQYF
TGCGCCAGCAGTCTCGCGCAGAGGTCCGGCACAGATACGCAGTATTTT
>-|TRBV4-1|TRBJ1-5|-
CASSRGRGGAQPQHF
TGCGCCAGCAGTCGGGGCCGGGGGGGCGCTCAGCCCCAGCATTTT
>TRBD2|TRBV15|TRBJ2-5|-
CATRNGRLETQYF
TGTGCCACCCGTAACGGGAGGCTCGAGACCCAGTACTTC
>TRBD1|TRBV19|TRBJ2-2|-
CATRQGWTGELFF
TGTGCCACCCGACAGGGGTGGACCGGGGAGCTGTTTTTT
>TRBD2|TRBV6-5|TRBJ2-7|-
CASSKTSGDEQYF
TGTGCCAGCAGTAAGACTAGCGGGGACGAGCAGTACTTC
>-|TRBV28|TRBJ1-5|-
CASGRPNQPQHF
TGTGCCAGCGGCCGACCGAATCAGCCCCAGCATTTT
>-|TRBV7-9|TRBJ2-5|-
CASSLAVETQYF
TGTGCCAGCAGCTTAGCGGTGGAGACCCAGTACTTC
>TRBD2|TRBV10-1|TRBJ2-1|-
CASSTSSGAKYNEQFF
TGCGCCAGCAGTACCTCAAGCGGGGCGAAATACAATGAGCAGTTCTTC
>-|TRBV18|TRBJ1-6|-
CASSARGRTLHF
TGTGCCAGCTCGGCCCGGGGGAGGACCCTCCACTTT
>TRBD2|TRBV9|TRBJ2-1|-
CASSPGGGTRNEQFF
TGTGCCAGCAGCCCCGGGGGGGGGACTAGAAATGAGCAGTTCTTC
>TRBD1|TRBV11-2|TRBJ2-7|-
CASSSQGGPYEQYF
TGTGCCAGCAGCTCACAAGGGGGCCCCTACGAGCAGTACTTC
>-|TRBV6-6|TRBJ1-1|-
CAAEQGNTHEAFF
TGTGCCGCAGAACAGGGTAATACTCATGAAGCTTTCTTT
>TRBD1|TRBV25-1|TRBJ1-2|-
CASSPGQVFPGYTF
TGTGCCAGCAGTCCGGGACAGGTTTTTCCTGGCTACACCTTC
>-|TRBV4-1|TRBJ2-1|-
CASSPQWGAGEQFF
TGCGCCAGCAGCCCTCAGTGGGGGGCCGGTGAGCAGTTCTTC
>-|TRBV18|TRBJ1-1|-
CASSENRDWDILSEAFF
TGTGCCAGCTCAGAAAACCGGGACTGGGATATACTGAGTGAAGCTTTCTTT
>-|TRBV18|TRBJ2-7|-
CASSPGSEQYF
TGTGCCAGCTCCCCAGGGAGCGAGCAGTACTTC
>TRBD1|TRBV27|TRBJ1-2|-
CASSLTGNYGYTF
TGTGCCAGCAGTTTGACAGGGAACTATGGCTACACCTTC
>TRBD1|TRBV7-9|TRBJ2-7|-
CASSFDRGYEQYF
TGTGCCAGCAGCTTCGACAGGGGCTACGAGCAGTACTTC
>-|TRBV6-1|TRBJ1-5|-
CASSEPYQPQHF
TGTGCCAGCAGTGAACCCTATCAGCCCCAGCATTTT
>TRBD2|TRBV27|TRBJ2-7|-
CASSLGGGYEQYF
TGTGCCAGCAGTTTAGGCGGGGGCTACGAGCAGTACTTC
>TRBD1|TRBV5-1|TRBJ2-3|-
CASSLDRVADTQYF
TGCGCCAGCAGCCTCGACAGGGTTGCAGATACGCAGTATTTT
>TRBD2|TRBV5-1|TRBJ2-1|-
CASRTSQDEQFF
TGCGCCAGCCGGACTAGCCAGGATGAGCAGTTCTTC
>-|TRBV6-1|TRBJ1-1|once
CASRFVEGYTEAFF
TGTGCCAGCAGATTCGTGGAGGGTTACACTGAAGCTTTCTTT
>-|TRBV5-1|TRBJ1-3|-
CASSLAGTTYSGNTIYF
TGCGCCAGCAGCTTGGCCGGGACCACTTATTCTGGAAACACCATATATTTT
>-|TRBV4-2|TRBJ1-1|-
CASSGGGVEAFF
TGTGCCAGCAGCGGAGGTGGGGTTGAAGCTTTCTTT
>-|TRBV19|TRBJ1-4|-
CASSTSGTVAEKLFF
TGTGCCAGTAGTACCTCCGGGACGGTCGCTGAAAAACTGTTTTTT
>-|TRBV6-6|TRBJ1-1|-
CASSYLGGPEAFF
TGTGCCAGCAGTTATTTAGGGGGTCCTGAAGCTTTCTTT
>-|TRBV7-3|TRBJ2-1|-
CASHPSVYNEQFF
TGTGCCAGCCACCCTAGCGTATACAATGAGCAGTTCTTC
>TRBD2|TRBV30|TRBJ2-3|-
CAWNPPLAASTDTQYF
TGTGCCTGGAATCCTCCGCTAGCGGCTAGCACAGATACGCAGTATTTT
>-|TRBV6-5|TRBJ1-1|-
CASVVGAEAFF
TGTGCCAGCGTGGTGGGGGCAGAAGCTTTCTTT
>-|TRBV29-1|TRBJ1-4|-
CSVSRMATNEKLFF
TGCAGCGTCTCCCGCATGGCAACTAATGAAAAACTGTTTTTT
>-|TRBV7-2|TRBJ2-3|-
CASRGTSTDTQYF
TGTGCCAGCAGGGGGACCTCCACAGATACGCAGTATTTT
>-|TRBV6-1|TRBJ1-3|-
CASSEALWVSSGNTIYF
TGTGCCAGCAGTGAAGCGTTGTGGGTGAGCTCTGGAAACACCATATATTTT
>-|TRBV5-4|TRBJ2-7|once
CASGQGGSYEQYF
TGTGCCAGCGGGCAAGGAGGATCCTACGAGCAGTACTTC